What follows are 9 T cell receptor beta chains derived from one specimen sequenced in a study of T-cell memory formation after mild COVID-19. One entry per CDR3 protein results from TCRdb running MiXCR on the 5' RACE reads. The table has 90,000 to 130,000 distinct CDR3 sequences, about a sixth seen once. Sample: PBMCs or a T cell subset sorted from them (not recorded which). The receptors were gathered from a man aged 18 to 29 who had mild COVID-19 (a few samples of this study predate the infection). Cell type and time point are not known.

This clonotype was recorded a few times. J is TRBJ2-2 and V is TRBV20-1, with 9 bases identical to TRBD1. The CDR3 is made up of 17 amino acids. Germline assignment: CDR1 DFQATT and CDR2 SNEGSKA (reference sequence). V was clipped by 0 bases and J by 4 bases; unmatched bases: 9. The CDR3: CSARDLLDRGTTGELFF. The CDR3 nucleotides are TGCAGTGCTAGAGATCTACTGGACAGGGGCACCACCGGGGAGCTGTTTTTT.

This chain links TRBV5-1 with TRBJ2-7; D unclear. This CDR3 has 12 residues. The germline CDR1 and CDR2 sequences are SGHRS and YFSETQ. V dropped 0 bases and J dropped 3 bases, with 4 bases sitting between them. The DNA of the CDR3 is TGCGCCAGCAGCTTGGGCGACTACGAGCAGTACTTC. The encoded protein is CASSLGDYEQYF.

This clonotype was observed at least ten times. Mismatch with germline at one junction end may stem from a read error. CDR3 protein: CASSLGRNTEAFF. The CDR3 DNA reads TGTGCCAGCAGCTTAGGCAGGAACACTGAAGCTTTCTTT. V gene TRBV12-3 or TRBV12-4 combines with J gene TRBJ1-1, with D unresolved. The CDR3 is 13 residues long.

This clonotype has just a few counts. The chain joins TRBV14 to TRBJ1-1; D uncertain. Germline V gives CDR1 SGHDN, CDR2 FVKESK. The ends were cut back, 3 bases at V and 2 bases at J, with 10 bases in the middle. The CDR3 sequence is 14 residues long. As DNA, the CDR3 is TGTGCCAGCAGCCAGTGGCAGAAAAACACTGAAGCTTTCTTT. This codes for CASSQWQKNTEAFF.

This clonotype was observed a few times. V usage is TRBV3-1 and J usage is TRBJ1-2, with 10 bases that match TRBD1. CDR3 size: 14 residues. CDR1 and CDR2 (germline): LGHDT, YNNKEL (reference sequence). After removal of 3 bases from V and 7 bases from J, the junction contained 5 bases not matched to a gene. For the CDR3, the DNA is TGTGCCAGCAGCCAGAGGGACAGGGGAAGTGGCTACACCTTC. Its translation is CASSQRDRGSGYTF. Variable domain in full (rest from reference TRBV3-1 and TRBJ1-2): DTAVSQTPKYLVTQMGNDKSIKCEQNLGHDTMYWYKQDSKKFLKIMFSYNNKELIINETVPNRFSPKSPDKAHLNLHINSLELGDSAVYFCASSQRDRGSGYTFGSGTRLTVV.

V is TRBV12-3 or TRBV12-4 and J is TRBJ1-1, with a weak D call TRBD1 (5 bases). The CDR3 has 13 residues. V lost 6 bases, J lost 6 bases, and 14 bases lay in between. The CDR3 nucleotides read TGTGCCAGCAGGCCGAGATCGGGGGCTGAAGCTTTCTTT. It is translated as CASRPRSGAEAFF.

The rearrangement joins TRBV11-2 to TRBJ2-2; TRBD2 is a possible D gene (5 bases). CDR3 size: 14 residues. V gave up 1 base and J gave up 6 bases, with 9 bases separating them. Germline lookup yields CDR1 SGHAT and CDR2 FQNNGV. Here the CDR3 DNA reads TGTGCCAGCAGCTTAGTCGGGATTGCCGGGGAGCTGTTTTTT. It yields the protein CASSLVGIAGELFF.

This rearrangement joins TRBV28 to TRBJ1-2; D ambiguous. This CDR3 region has 11 residues. Looked up from germline, CDR1 is MDHEN and CDR2 is SYDVKM. V was shortened by 8 bases and J by 5 bases, with 9 bases between the two germline ends. CDR3 coding DNA: TGTGCCAGCTCCGAGTCTTATGGCTACACCTTC. Its protein product is CASSESYGYTF.

This clonotype has just a few counts. The chain uses TRBV5-1 and TRBJ2-1; tentatively, D is TRBD2 (5 bases). V was trimmed by 4 bases and J by 7 bases, leaving 12 bases between them. CDR1 and CDR2 (germline): SGHRS, YFSETQ. This CDR3 is built from 13 residues. The CDR3 sequence: CASSLVGSNEQFF. CDR3 DNA sequence: TGCGCCAGCAGCCTCGTAGGGAGTAATGAGCAGTTCTTC.